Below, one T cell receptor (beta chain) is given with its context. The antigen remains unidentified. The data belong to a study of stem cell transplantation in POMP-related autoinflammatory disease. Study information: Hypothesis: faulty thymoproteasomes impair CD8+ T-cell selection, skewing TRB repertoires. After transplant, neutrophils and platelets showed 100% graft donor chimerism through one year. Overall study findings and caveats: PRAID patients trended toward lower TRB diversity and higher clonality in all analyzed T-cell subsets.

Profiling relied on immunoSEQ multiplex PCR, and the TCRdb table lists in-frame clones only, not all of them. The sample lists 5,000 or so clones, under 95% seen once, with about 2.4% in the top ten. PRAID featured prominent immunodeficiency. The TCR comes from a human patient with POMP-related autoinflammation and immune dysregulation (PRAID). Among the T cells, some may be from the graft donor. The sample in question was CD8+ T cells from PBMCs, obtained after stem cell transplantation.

The DNA for the CDR3 is TGTGCCAGTAGTTTGCGACAGGGCGCAGATACGCAGTATTTT. It specifies CASSLRQGADTQYF. This chain joins TRBV19 and TRBJ2-3, with TRBD1 identical over 7 bases. This CDR3 comprises 14 residues. J gave up 4 bases and V 5 bases, and 6 bases lay outside the gene matches. In germline, CDR1 is LNHDA, CDR2 SQIVND (reference sequence).